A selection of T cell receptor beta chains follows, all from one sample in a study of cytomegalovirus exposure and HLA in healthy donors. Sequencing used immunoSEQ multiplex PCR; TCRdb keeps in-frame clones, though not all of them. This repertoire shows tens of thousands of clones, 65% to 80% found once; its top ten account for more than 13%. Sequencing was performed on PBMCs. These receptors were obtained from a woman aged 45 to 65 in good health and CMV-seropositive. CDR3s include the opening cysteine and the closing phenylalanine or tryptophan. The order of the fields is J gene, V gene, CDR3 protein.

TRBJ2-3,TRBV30,CAWQLGDTQYF
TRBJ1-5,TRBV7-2,CASSLDQGYSNQPQHF
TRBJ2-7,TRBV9,CASSPLVAENSYEQYF
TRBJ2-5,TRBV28,CASRRIAVTGTGIETQYF
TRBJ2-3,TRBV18,CASSLRTGDTQYF
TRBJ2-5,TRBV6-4,CASSDSLAGGEETQYF
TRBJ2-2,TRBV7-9,CASKRQGRATGELFF
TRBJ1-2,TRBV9,CASSVASGSYGYTF
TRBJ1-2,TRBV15,CATSRDRGGEVYGYTF
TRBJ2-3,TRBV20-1,CSAEKGDTQYF
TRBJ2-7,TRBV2,CASSRGLAGDYEQYF
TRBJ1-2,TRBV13,CASSSLPGSLYGYTF
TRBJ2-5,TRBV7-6,CASSFRGPETQYF
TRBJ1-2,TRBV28,CASSFGGTGGSRGTF
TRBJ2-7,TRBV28,CASSHPRRGPGLAGVRYEQYF
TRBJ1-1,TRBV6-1,CASSEGFEGNSEAFF
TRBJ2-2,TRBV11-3,CASSPGVSGELFF
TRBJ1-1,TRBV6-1,CASRKTGDANTEAFF
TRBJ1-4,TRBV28,CASSAQWGDREKLFF
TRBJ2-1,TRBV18,CASPLGTDSHNEQFF
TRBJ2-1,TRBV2,CASSATSGRYNEQFF
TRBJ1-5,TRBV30,CAWSRTENQPQHF
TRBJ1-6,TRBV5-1,CASSTLQGGSPLHF
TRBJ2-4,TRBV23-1,CASGRRESKNIQYF
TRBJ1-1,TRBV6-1,CASGGPTGRNTEAFF
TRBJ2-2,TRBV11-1,CASSLNRGRTGELFF
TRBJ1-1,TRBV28,CASSDRTGVITEAFF
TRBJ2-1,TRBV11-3,CASRETSDTYNEQFF
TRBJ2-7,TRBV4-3,CASSQAPTGSNAQYF
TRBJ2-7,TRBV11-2,CASSLNAGENYEQYF
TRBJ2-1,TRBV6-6,CASSHSGTRNEQFF
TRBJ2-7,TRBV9,CASSQSNSGDEQYF
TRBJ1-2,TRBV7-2,CASSPAEGGYTF
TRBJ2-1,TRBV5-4,CASSPVARQHEQFF
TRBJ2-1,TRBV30,CAWTSGRNEQFF
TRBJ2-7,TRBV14,CASSQVRQTQDEQYF
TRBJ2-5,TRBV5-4,CASSTSSGVGETQYF
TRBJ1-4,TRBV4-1,CASSLTGTGYEKLFF